These 28 T cell receptor beta chains originate from one sample sequenced in a study of cytomegalovirus exposure and HLA in healthy donors. Use of 60 Vbeta and 13 Jbeta primers characterized the PCR. The repertoire was sequenced with immunoSEQ multiplex PCR; TCRdb's copy has only in-frame clones and lacks some. The data show some 120,000 clones, with less than 10% seen just once and around 6% held by the top ten. Sequenced input: PBMCs. The receptors stem from a woman aged 40 to 50 in good health and CMV-seropositive.

Turning to this clone: One junction end does not reproduce the germline sequence, and a read error may be involved. The chain carries TRBV4-2 and TRBJ2-5; the match to TRBD1 covers 8 bases. The CDR3 totals 16 residues. Germline assignment: CDR1 LGHNA and CDR2 YNFKEQ. The CDR3 protein is CASGQDGQGSLKTQYF. Here the CDR3 DNA reads TGTGCCAGCGGCCAAGATGGACAGGGTAGCCTAAAGACCCAGTACTTC.

This clone was found a few times. This sequence joins TRBV4-2 and TRBJ2-5, with D perhaps TRBD2 (5 bases). Trimming cost V 6 bases and J 4 bases, with 15 bases left between them. CDR3 length: 14 residues. The germline gives CDR1 LGHNA, CDR2 YNFKEQ. CDR3 region: CASRGDGVGETQYF. CDR3 DNA: TGTGCCAGCAGGGGAGATGGTGTGGGAGAGACCCAGTACTTC.

The chain combines TRBV7-9 with TRBJ2-3; possibly TRBD2 for D (6 bases). CDR3 size: 16 residues. The ends were cut back, 1 base at V and 0 bases at J, with 11 bases in the middle. Germline V gives CDR1 SEHNR, CDR2 FQNEAQ (reference sequence). CDR3 loop: CASSLGGDPSTDTQYF. CDR3 nucleotides: TGTGCCAGCAGCTTAGGCGGGGACCCTAGCACAGATACGCAGTATTTT. Combining the CDR3 with reference TRBV7-9 and TRBJ2-3 gives the whole variable domain DTGVSQNPRHKITKRGQNVTFRCDPISEHNRLYWYRQTLGQGPEFLTYFQNEAQLEKSRLLSDRFSAERPKGSFSTLEIQRTEQGDSAMYLCASSLGGDPSTDTQYFGPGTRLTVL.

The chain employs TRBV19 and TRBJ1-2; 7 nucleotides match TRBD1. After removal of 6 bases from V and 1 base from J, the junction contained 5 bases not matched to a gene. The CDR3 sequence is 14 residues long. CDR1 is LNHDA and CDR2 is SQIVND in the germline V gene (reference sequence). Here the CDR3 reads CASRPRDSNYGYTF. The CDR3, as DNA: TGTGCCAGTAGGCCACGGGACAGTAACTATGGCTACACCTTC. The complete variable domain, with remaining parts taken from reference TRBV19 and TRBJ1-2, reads DGGITQSPKYLFRKEGQNVTLSCEQNLNHDAMYWYRQDPGQGLRLIYYSQIVNDFQKGDIAEGYSVSREKKESFPLTVTSAQKNPTAFYLCASRPRDSNYGYTFGSGTRLTVV.

This clone came up a few times. The rearrangement uses TRBV5-4 and TRBJ2-7, with unresolved D. Germline CDR1 is SGHNT and CDR2 is YYREEE (reference sequence). V was shortened by 2 bases and J by 2 bases, with 8 bases between the two germline ends. CDR3 size: 13 residues. CDR3 sequence (DNA): TGTGCCAGCAGCTTTGAGGCGACCTACGAGCAGTACTTC. Translation gives CASSFEATYEQYF.

The table lists this clone with a few counts. The rearrangement uses TRBV30 and TRBJ1-2; TRBD1 matches 7 bases. Unmatched junction bases numbered 13, after V lost 4 bases and J lost 8 bases. Germline V gene lookup returns CDR1 GTSNPN and CDR2 SVGIG (reference sequence). The CDR3 has 14 amino acids. The CDR3 region is CAWIGDRAGFGYTF. As DNA, the CDR3 is TGTGCCTGGATCGGCGACAGGGCCGGTTTCGGCTACACCTTC.

Only a few counts were recorded for this clone. This chain links TRBV11-2 with TRBJ1-1; 7 bases line up with TRBD1. This CDR3 spans 15 amino acids. The V segment lost 2 bases and the J segment 1 base; nucleotides outside the gene matches: 4. Germline-derived CDR1 and CDR2 are SGHAT and FQNNGV. CDR3 in amino acids: CASSLRGTANTEAFF. CDR3 coding DNA: TGTGCCAGCAGCTTACGCGGGACAGCGAACACTGAAGCTTTCTTT.

In its sample, this clone was seen a few times. J is TRBJ1-1 and V is TRBV7-3, with a weak D call TRBD1 (6 bases). The CDR3 consists of 12 residues. Germline V gene sequence: CDR1 SGHTA, CDR2 FQGTGA. The V gene lost 5 bases and the J gene lost 6 bases, with 10 bases spanning the gap. This chain's CDR3 is CASSVTGSEAFF. CDR3 sequence (DNA): TGTGCCAGCAGCGTTACAGGGTCTGAAGCTTTCTTT.

Note on this clone: Mismatch with germline at one junction end may stem from a read error. CDR3 loop: CASSLRAFASGGPF. Written as DNA, the CDR3 is TGTGCCAGCAGCTTAAGGGCATTCGCTAGCGGGGGTCCCTTC. The chain carries TRBV11-2 and TRBJ2-7, with 10 bases fitting TRBD2. CDR3 size: 14 residues. Germline assignment: CDR1 SGHAT and CDR2 FQNNGV. Full variable domain (rest looked up from reference TRBV11-2 and TRBJ2-7): EAGVAQSPRYKIIEKRQSVAFWCNPISGHATLYWYQQILGQGPKLLIQFQNNGVVDDSQLPKDRFSAERLKGVDSTLKIQPAKLEDSAVYLCASSLRAFASGGPFGPGTRLTVT.

This clone was detected a few times. The chain employs TRBV5-1 and TRBJ1-3; TRBD1 matches at 9 bases. Looked up from germline, CDR1 is SGHRS and CDR2 is YFSETQ. The J segment lost 0 bases and the V segment lost 4 bases, leaving 2 bases of the junction unmatched. This CDR3 has 15 residues. This chain's CDR3 is CASSPGQGSGNTIYF. The CDR3 bases are TGCGCCAGCAGCCCGGGACAGGGCTCTGGAAACACCATATATTTT.

This clone appeared many times. J is TRBJ1-1 and V is TRBV19; 8 bases align to TRBD1. From germline, CDR1 is LNHDA and CDR2 SQIVND (reference sequence). CDR3 size: 14 residues. V was clipped by 5 bases and J by 2 bases; unmatched bases: 4. The DNA of the CDR3 is TGTGCCAGTAGTGAGGACAGGGTCAACACTGAAGCTTTCTTT. This sequence encodes CASSEDRVNTEAFF.

This clone turned up a few times. The chain carries TRBV30 and TRBJ2-7; 7 bases map to TRBD1. Trimming cost V 5 bases and J 1 base; bases outside gene matches: 14. Germline V lookup: CDR1 GTSNPN, CDR2 SVGIG (reference sequence). This CDR3 spans 16 amino acids. As DNA, the CDR3 is TGTGCCTGGCAACCCCTTGCGACAGGGAGTTCCTACGAGCAGTACTTC. This translates into CAWQPLATGSSYEQYF.

This clone rates as medium-sized. The same CDR3 also results from other DNA sequences found in this sample. The chain combines TRBV19 with TRBJ2-1; tentative D call: TRBD2 (5 bases). The CDR3 sequence is 14 residues long. V was shortened by 3 bases and J by 1 base, with 7 bases between the two germline ends. CDR1 LNHDA and CDR2 SQIVND come from the germline V gene (reference sequence). The CDR3 sequence: CASSIGGSYNEQFF. CDR3 in DNA: TGTGCCAGTAGTATCGGCGGGTCCTACAATGAGCAGTTCTTC.

The chain uses TRBV11-3 and TRBJ2-1; D uncertain. The germline V gene encodes CDR1 SGHNT and CDR2 YENEEA. Deletions cut 6 bases from V and 6 bases from J, with 15 bases between. CDR3 size: 14 residues. CDR3 residues: CASSSGHGRNEQFF. The CDR3 DNA reads TGTGCCAGCAGTTCAGGTCATGGGCGCAATGAGCAGTTCTTC.

V is TRBV19 and J is TRBJ1-2; no reliable D call. Trimming took off 2 bases at V and 8 bases at J, with 12 bases between the two ends. CDR1 and CDR2 from the germline V gene are LNHDA and SQIVND (reference sequence). The CDR3 loop spans 13 amino acids. Here the CDR3 reads CASSISGIRGYTF. The CDR3, as DNA: TGTGCCAGTAGTATATCGGGAATACGGGGCTACACCTTC. Full variable domain (outside the CDR3, taken from reference TRBV19 and TRBJ1-2): DGGITQSPKYLFRKEGQNVTLSCEQNLNHDAMYWYRQDPGQGLRLIYYSQIVNDFQKGDIAEGYSVSREKKESFPLTVTSAQKNPTAFYLCASSISGIRGYTFGSGTRLTVV.

This clone was counted only a few times. The chain has TRBV7-8 and TRBJ1-6, with 7 bases fitting TRBD1. CDR3 length: 15 amino acids. The J segment lost 6 bases and the V segment lost 1 base, leaving 3 bases of the junction unmatched. Germline V gives CDR1 SGHVS, CDR2 FQNEAQ. The chain's CDR3 is CASSLGTGSNSPLHF. CDR3 DNA: TGTGCCAGCAGCTTAGGGACAGGAAGTAATTCACCCCTCCACTTT. Complete variable domain (other parts from reference TRBV7-8 and TRBJ1-6): GAGVSQSPRYKVAKRGQDVALRCDPISGHVSLFWYQQALGQGPEFLTYFQNEAQLDKSGLPSDRFFAERPEGSVSTLKIQRTQQEDSAVYLCASSLGTGSNSPLHFGNGTRLTVT.

This clone was seen a handful of times. The V gene is TRBV7-2, the J gene TRBJ1-1; a possible D gene is TRBD1 (6 bases). V was shortened by 2 bases and J by 6 bases, with 10 bases between the two germline ends. This CDR3 is built from 13 residues. CDR1 and CDR2 (germline): SGHTA, FQGNSA. CDR3 coding DNA: TGTGCCAGCAGCTTATTCAAGGGGGCTGAAGCTTTCTTT. It codes for CASSLFKGAEAFF.

The chain is built from TRBV6-5 and TRBJ1-2; 7 nucleotides align to TRBD1. The length of the CDR3 is 13 residues. J was trimmed by 2 bases and V by 4 bases; bases with no gene match: 1. CDR1 is MNHEY and CDR2 is SVGAGI in the germline V gene. CDR3 region: CASSSDRNYGYTF. CDR3 coding DNA: TGTGCCAGCAGTTCGGACAGGAACTATGGCTACACCTTC.

This clone occurred a few times. The chain couples TRBV19 to TRBJ1-6, with D perhaps matching TRBD1 (6 bases). The germline gives CDR1 LNHDA, CDR2 SQIVND (reference sequence). The CDR3 has 18 amino acids. V shed 2 bases and J shed 5 bases, with 19 bases lying between them. The CDR3 is CASSIRPQGLGDNSPLHF. CDR3 DNA sequence: TGTGCCAGTAGTATACGCCCCCAGGGGCTCGGGGATAATTCACCCCTCCACTTT.

A word on this clone: Since no conserved phenylalanine or tryptophan closes the CDR3, a read error is the likely cause. The chain recombines TRBV5-6 with TRBJ2-3; either TRBD1 or TRBD2 may fit D (5 bases each). Per germline, CDR1 SGHDT and CDR2 YYEEEE. V lost 5 bases, J lost 4 bases, and 11 bases lay in between. There are 13 residues in the CDR3. CDR3 loop: CASRRVGADTQYL. The CDR3 DNA reads TGTGCCAGCAGAAGGGTGGGGGCAGATACGCAGTATTTG.

This clone was counted a few times. The chain has TRBV4-1 and TRBJ1-1, with D uncertain. There are 14 residues in the CDR3. The germline V gene has CDR1 MGHRA and CDR2 YSYEKL. V dropped 4 bases and J dropped 1 base, with 10 bases sitting between them. The CDR3 loop reads CASSPPGKNTEAFF. In nucleotides, the CDR3 is TGCGCCAGCAGCCCTCCGGGAAAGAACACTGAAGCTTTCTTT.

Here the CDR3 DNA reads TGTGCCAGCCGTAACACAGGGGACGGAGACTACGAGCAGTACTTC. This encodes CASRNTGDGDYEQYF. V usage is TRBV11-2 and J usage is TRBJ2-7, with TRBD1 matching 7 bases. This CDR3 is built from 15 residues. V lost 8 bases, J lost 3 bases, and 13 bases stayed unmatched. CDR1 is SGHAT and CDR2 is FQNNGV in the germline V gene.

The chain recombines TRBV4-2 with TRBJ2-3; 7 bases are a match to TRBD2. Germline CDR1 is LGHNA and CDR2 is YNFKEQ. J was trimmed by 2 bases and V by 4 bases; bases with no gene match: 9. The CDR3 sequence is 16 residues long. The CDR3 spells CASSPGLSGYTDTQYF. In DNA form, the CDR3 reads TGTGCCAGCAGCCCGGGACTATCGGGGTACACAGATACGCAGTATTTT.

This clone was found a few times. The rearrangement links TRBV10-2 to TRBJ1-3; tentatively, D is TRBD1 (5 bases). V lost 8 bases and J 4 bases, leaving 12 bases between the germline ends. CDR1 and CDR2 from the germline V gene are WSHSY and SAAADI. This CDR3 is 13 amino acids long. The CDR3 here is CASGQGGGNTIYF. The CDR3 nucleotides read TGCGCCAGCGGGCAGGGTGGCGGAAACACCATATATTTT.

The chain combines TRBV9 with TRBJ2-2, with 10 bases that match TRBD2. Trimming cost V 2 bases and J 6 bases; bases outside gene matches: 4. CDR3 length: 15 amino acids. Looked up from germline, CDR1 is SGDLS and CDR2 is YYNGEE. The DNA for the CDR3 is TGTGCCAGCAGCGTTCAAGCGGGGGGGGCCGGGGAGCTGTTTTTT. As protein: CASSVQAGGAGELFF.

This clone has just a few counts. The rearrangement uses TRBV30 and TRBJ2-7, with a tentative D call TRBD2 (7 bases). The CDR3 loop spans 14 amino acids. Trimming took off 1 base at V and 6 bases at J, with 16 bases between the two ends. Germline CDR1 is GTSNPN and CDR2 is SVGIG (reference sequence). The CDR3 loop is CAWSDWGGAFEQYF. The CDR3 nucleotides read TGTGCCTGGAGTGATTGGGGGGGGGCCTTCGAGCAGTACTTC.

The chain combines TRBV7-9 with TRBJ1-1; 8 bases match TRBD1. The J segment lost 0 bases and the V segment lost 4 bases, leaving 7 bases of the junction unmatched. The germline gives CDR1 SEHNR, CDR2 FQNEAQ (reference sequence). CDR3 length equals 16 residues. In nucleotides, the CDR3 is TGTGCCAGCAGCTCGACAGGGGCCGGTATGAACACTGAAGCTTTCTTT. This gives the protein CASSSTGAGMNTEAFF.

This clone was picked up a small number of times. This chain uses TRBV7-9 with TRBJ2-1, with 8 positions matching TRBD1. J was trimmed by 3 bases and V by 2 bases; bases with no gene match: 9. In germline, CDR1 is SEHNR, CDR2 FQNEAQ (reference sequence). The CDR3 is made up of 17 amino acids. The CDR3 nucleotides read TGTGCCAGCAGCTTAAACCCCAGGGGGCGTAACTACAATGAGCAGTTCTTC. Translated, it gives CASSLNPRGRNYNEQFF. Looking up the rest from reference TRBV7-9 and TRBJ2-1 gives the full variable domain: DTGVSQNPRHKITKRGQNVTFRCDPISEHNRLYWYRQTLGQGPEFLTYFQNEAQLEKSRLLSDRFSAERPKGSFSTLEIQRTEQGDSAMYLCASSLNPRGRNYNEQFFGPGTRLTVL.